This TCR beta chain was observed in a study of identical twins. Germline V gene lookup returns CDR1 ENHRY and CDR2 SYGVKD. The CDR3 runs 13 residues. V dropped 6 bases and J dropped 3 bases, with 12 bases sitting between them. The cDNA had a unique molecular identifier and a template-switch universal primer site. TCRdb redid the calling of the 5' RACE reads with MiXCR, one entry per CDR3 protein. The sample includes 250,000 or so distinct CDR3 sequences, about 8% seen only once; the top ten take less than 4%. In the case of this clonotype: The antigen remains undetermined.

Study-wide results and caveats: Out-of-frame alpha sequences shared by twins showed excess low generation probability.

This sample also belongs to another study, concerning yellow fever vaccine responses in identical twins. That publication notes: Twins reportedly mounted vaccine T cell responses that seemed partly convergent, partly personalized.

Sequencing input: CD8+ T cells sorted from blood. The chain links TRBV10-3 to TRBJ2-7; no clear D gene. The sequence was collected from a woman under 30 in good health. The CDR3 sequence is CAIRSGSGYEQYF. As DNA, the CDR3 is TGTGCCATCAGATCCGGGTCAGGCTACGAGCAGTACTTC.